These T cell receptor beta chains were read from a single sample in a study of monozygotic twins with inflammatory bowel disease. TCRdb reprocessed the 5' RACE reads and reports one entry per CDR3 protein, with no DNA. This table holds around 380,000 distinct CDR3 sequences. The sequencing sample was made of blood. Receptors originate from a human donor with ulcerative colitis or Crohn's disease, or a healthy co-twin of an affected twin (not recorded which). The CDR3 runs from the conserved cysteine through the conserved F or W.

v_call	j_call	cdr3_aa
TRBV10-3	TRBJ2-5	CAIGPAQETQYF
TRBV29-1	TRBJ2-3	CSVWTGKVDTQYF
TRBV27	TRBJ2-5	CASTIQETQYF
TRBV28	TRBJ2-7	CASSFLRTSGDPYEQYF
TRBV19	TRBJ1-2	CASSKGRNTNYGYTF
TRBV7-9	TRBJ1-1	CASSPTEGARNTEAFF
TRBV24-1	TRBJ2-5	CATSETSARETQYF
TRBV7-2	TRBJ1-2	CASLTGTNYGYTF
TRBV6-6	TRBJ1-1	CASKDTGRTEAFF
TRBV7-2	TRBJ1-4	CASSLGSQVLFF
TRBV27	TRBJ1-1	CASSLGQYTEAFF
TRBV7-9	TRBJ2-1	CASKRTASYNEQFF
TRBV5-1	TRBJ2-7	CASSQGLAGEEQYF
TRBV18	TRBJ2-7	CASSDRGQYEQYF
TRBV4-3	TRBJ2-3	CASSQRSRVSTQYF
TRBV12-3/TRBV12-4	TRBJ2-3	CASSLRGADSTDTQYF
TRBV30	TRBJ1-3	CAWSVGSAGNTIYF
TRBV7-8	TRBJ2-7	CASRPGLADRYEQYF
TRBV19	TRBJ1-2	CASSKGTISTVQVYGYTF
TRBV15	TRBJ1-1	CATSPPGRNTEAFF
TRBV7-2	TRBJ2-1	CASSKGPYNEQFF
TRBV5-1	TRBJ2-1	CASSWGRKGEQFF
TRBV20-1	TRBJ2-1	CSALTGSPNNEQFF
TRBV12-3/TRBV12-4	TRBJ2-2	CASSLGDSNAGELFF